Each of the 17 T cell receptor beta chains below was sequenced from the same sample in a study of blood T cell repertoires in COVID-19. Data came from immunoSEQ multiplex PCR; TCRdb stores just in-frame clones and leaves some out. The sample shows under 50,000 clones, 80% to 90% of them seen only once. The sample comprised peripheral blood. The source of these receptors is a man between 65 and 80 years old with active COVID-19.

The chain employs TRBV5-4 and TRBJ2-3; 11 bases line up with TRBD2. Looked up from germline, CDR1 is SGHNT and CDR2 is YYREEE (reference sequence). The CDR3 is 16 residues long. V dropped 2 bases and J dropped 2; count of bases not matched to a gene: 4. This chain's CDR3 is CASSLVAGGDTDTQYF. Here the CDR3 DNA reads TGTGCCAGCAGCTTAGTAGCGGGGGGGGACACAGATACGCAGTATTTT. Drawing the rest from reference TRBV5-4 and TRBJ2-3, the complete variable domain is ETGVTQSPTHLIKTRGQQVTLRCSSQSGHNTVSWYQQALGQGPQFIFQYYREEENGRGNFPPRFSGLQFPNYSSELNVNALELDDSALYLCASSLVAGGDTDTQYFGPGTRLTVL.

The chain couples TRBV7-2 to TRBJ2-2; D may be TRBD2 (7 bases). Trimming cost V 5 bases and J 3 bases, with 22 bases left between them. Germline CDR1 SGHTA, CDR2 FQGNSA. CDR3 length equals 18 residues. CDR3 in amino acids: CASSPWRRGAPYTGELFF. The CDR3 DNA reads TGTGCCAGCAGCCCCTGGCGTCGGGGGGCCCCCTACACCGGGGAGCTGTTTTTT. Full variable domain (outside the CDR3, taken from reference TRBV7-2 and TRBJ2-2): GAGVSQSPSNKVTEKGKDVELRCDPISGHTALYWYRQSLGQGLEFLIYFQGNSAPDKSGLPSDRFSAERTGGSVSTLTIQRTQQEDSAVYLCASSPWRRGAPYTGELFFGEGSRLTVL.

This sequence joins TRBV14 and TRBJ1-1; a weak D match, TRBD1 (5 bases). In germline, CDR1 is SGHDN, CDR2 FVKESK. This CDR3 spans 12 amino acids. V lost 4 bases to trimming and J lost 3 bases, with 6 bases between them. CDR3 coding DNA: TGTGCCAGCAGCCGGGGGGACACTGAAGCTTTCTTT. Protein sequence: CASSRGDTEAFF.

This rearrangement joins TRBV5-5 to TRBJ1-2; D ambiguous. The germline V gene has CDR1 SGHKS and CDR2 YYEKEE (reference sequence). Trimming removed 0 bases at V and 5 bases at J, with 8 bases between. CDR3 length: 13 amino acids. CDR3 nucleotide sequence: TGTGCCAGCAGCTTGGAGGCGGGGTATGGCTACACCTTC. Its translation is CASSLEAGYGYTF. Full variable domain (missing parts from reference TRBV5-5 and TRBJ1-2): DAGVTQSPTHLIKTRGQQVTLRCSPISGHKSVSWYQQVLGQGPQFIFQYYEKEERGRGNFPDRFSARQFPNYSSELNVNALLLGDSALYLCASSLEAGYGYTFGSGTRLTVV.

V usage is TRBV5-1 and J usage is TRBJ2-3; possible D gene TRBD1, 6 bases. Deletions cut 5 bases from V and 6 bases from J, with 16 bases between. The CDR3 extends over 14 amino acids. The germline CDR1 and CDR2 sequences are SGHRS and YFSETQ. This CDR3 is CASRPQGSGDTQYF. Here the CDR3 DNA reads TGCGCCAGCAGGCCGCAGGGGTCGGGGGATACGCAGTATTTT.

This clone appeared once. The gene calls are TRBV27 and TRBJ2-3, with 8 positions matching TRBD1. The germline V gene has CDR1 MNHEY and CDR2 SMNVEV (reference sequence). V gave up 5 bases and J gave up 5 bases; unmatched junction bases: 12. The CDR3 sequence is 16 residues long. DNA of the CDR3: TGTGCCAGCAGTCCAGGGACAGGCAGCCGAGTAGATACGCAGTATTTT. The encoded protein is CASSPGTGSRVDTQYF.

The sample holds a few counts of this clone. The chain recombines TRBV4-1 with TRBJ1-5; TRBD1 agrees at 10 bases. Per germline, CDR1 MGHRA and CDR2 YSYEKL. The V segment lost 8 bases and the J segment 4 bases; nucleotides outside the gene matches: 2. CDR3 length: 13 amino acids. As DNA, the CDR3 is TGCGCCAGCGGGGGACAGGGGAATCAGCCCCAGCATTTT. It is translated as CASGGQGNQPQHF.

The V gene is TRBV5-4, the J gene TRBJ1-3; a weak D match, TRBD1 (6 bases). Trimming took 0 bases from V and 0 from J, leaving 10 bases between them. Germline values: CDR1 SGHNT, CDR2 YYREEE (reference sequence). The CDR3 runs 16 residues. This CDR3 is CASSLGGTHSGNTIYF. CDR3 nucleotide sequence: TGTGCCAGCAGCTTGGGAGGGACACACTCTGGAAACACCATATATTTT.

The gene calls are TRBV3-1 (or the pseudogene TRBV3-2) and TRBJ2-1, with D perhaps matching TRBD1 (5 bases). Germline V CDR1 and CDR2: LGHDT, YNNKEL (reference sequence). This CDR3 has 16 residues. Trimming removed 0 bases at V and 4 bases at J, with 13 bases between. CDR3 sequence: CASSQDSGHGYNEQFF. Here the CDR3 DNA reads TGTGCCAGCAGCCAAGATTCAGGACACGGTTACAATGAGCAGTTCTTC.

This chain joins TRBV15 and TRBJ1-1; the D gene is possibly TRBD1 (5 bases). The CDR3 contains 16 residues. Trimming took 1 base from V and 3 from J, leaving 15 bases between them. Germline V gene data show CDR1 as LNHNV and CDR2 as YYDKDF (reference sequence). This CDR3 is CATSRVGADTHTEAFF. In DNA form, the CDR3 reads TGTGCCACCAGCAGAGTTGGGGCTGACACACACACTGAAGCTTTCTTT.

The CDR3 loop reads CASSYSRLNTGELFF. CDR3 bases: TGTGCCAGCAGTTACTCCCGACTCAACACCGGGGAGCTGTTTTTT. J is TRBJ2-2 and V is TRBV6-2 or TRBV6-3; D is unclear. CDR3 length: 15 residues. The germline V gene encodes CDR1 MNHEY and CDR2 SVGEGT. V gave up 0 bases and J gave up 2 bases, with 7 bases separating them.

DNA for the CDR3: TGTGCCAGCAGCTCGGGACAGACTGGGGCCAACGTCCTGACTTTC. Its protein product is CASSSGQTGANVLTF. The chain employs TRBV7-8 and TRBJ2-6; 7 bases align to TRBD1. Germline V gene data show CDR1 as SGHVS and CDR2 as FQNEAQ. V lost 4 bases to trimming and J lost 2 bases; unmatched junction nucleotides: 2. This CDR3 has 15 amino acids.

This clone has a handful of counts. The chain has TRBV19 and TRBJ1-2, with TRBD1 matching 8 bases. V was pared by 6 bases and J by 4 bases, with 10 bases of the junction left unmatched. This CDR3 spans 15 amino acids. Germline V lookup: CDR1 LNHDA, CDR2 SQIVND (reference sequence). The CDR3 DNA is TGTGCCAGTAGAACCGGGACAGGTCTCCGCTATGGCTACACCTTC. Protein sequence: CASRTGTGLRYGYTF.

Notes on this clone: One end of the junction is discordant with germline, which a read error may explain. The rearrangement links TRBV5-1 to TRBJ2-2; D call uncertain. CDR3 length: 12 amino acids. Germline V lookup: CDR1 SGHRS, CDR2 YFSETQ. CDR3 residues: CASSQNNGELFF. The DNA for the CDR3 is TGCGCCAGCAGCCAGAACAACGGGGAGCTGTTTTTT.

The chain joins TRBV5-5 to TRBJ2-5, with 13 bases identical to TRBD2. CDR1 SGHKS and CDR2 YYEKEE come from the germline V gene (reference sequence). Unmatched junction bases numbered 6, after V lost 0 bases and J lost 1 base. The CDR3 totals 18 residues. This CDR3 is CASSLVPWTSGSQETQYF. Here the CDR3 DNA reads TGTGCCAGCAGCTTGGTCCCCTGGACTAGCGGGAGCCAAGAGACCCAGTACTTC.

The chain recombines TRBV6-2 or TRBV6-3 with TRBJ2-2; 7 nucleotides line up with TRBD1. The CDR3 length is 15 residues. Germline V lookup: CDR1 MNHEY, CDR2 SVGEGT. V shed 0 bases, J shed 6 bases, and the junction held 4 bases outside the gene matches. CDR3 residues: CASSYSTQGAGELFF. The CDR3 region has the DNA TGTGCCAGCAGTTACTCGACCCAGGGGGCCGGGGAGCTGTTTTTT.

The chain couples TRBV28 to TRBJ1-6; D unclear. The CDR3 is 17 residues long. Germline CDR1 and CDR2: MDHEN and SYDVKM. The V gene lost 1 base and the J gene lost 0 bases, with 10 bases spanning the gap. The CDR3 loop is CASSLYQFSSYNSPLHF. The CDR3 nucleotides are TGTGCCAGCAGTTTATACCAGTTCAGCTCCTATAATTCACCCCTCCACTTT.